This TCR beta chain was recorded in a study of cytomegalovirus exposure and HLA in healthy donors. Details on this clone: As yet, its antigen is unknown.

Overall study findings and caveats: Accurate prediction of HLA-A and HLA-B alleles (for most subjects) was reportedly achieved from TCR beta sequences. Highest at DRB1 and lowest at HLA-C, TCR association rates differed among HLA loci in a later analysis. In a later analysis, HLA-associated beta chains showed higher expansion and lower generation probabilities than comparable chains.

V was trimmed by 1 base and J by 1 base, leaving 7 bases between them. The CDR3 spans 14 residues. Germline-derived CDR1 and CDR2 are MGHRA and YSYEKL. Use of 60 Vbeta and 13 Jbeta primers characterized the PCR. TCRdb's copy holds only in-frame clones and misses some; the assay was immunoSEQ multiplex PCR. The data contain about 190,000 clones, 83% of them singletons. The rearrangement links TRBV4-1 to TRBJ1-1; D gene uncertain. The receptor's source is a man between 50 and 59 years old in good health and CMV-seronegative. Source material: PBMCs. The CDR3 DNA reads as TGCGCCAGCAGCCAAGGCAGGTGGAACACTGAAGCTTTCTTT. Its translation: CASSQGRWNTEAFF.